Below are 19 T cell receptor beta chains sequenced from a single sample in a study of blood T cell repertoires in COVID-19. The method was immunoSEQ multiplex PCR; TCRdb's version includes in-frame clones alone and lacks a portion of them. The sample yields about 71,000 clones, 89% seen once. The specimen sequenced was peripheral blood. Receptors originate from a man aged 50-60 years with active COVID-19.

The genes are TRBV19 and TRBJ1-2; no firm D call. Germline CDR1 is LNHDA and CDR2 is SQIVND (reference sequence). The germline V and J ends were trimmed by 3 bases and 0 bases, with 8 bases remaining between them. This CDR3 is built from 14 residues. DNA for the CDR3: TGTGCCAGTAGTATTGGCCCAACTAACTATGGCTACACCTTC. The encoded protein is CASSIGPTNYGYTF. Complete variable domain (other parts from reference TRBV19 and TRBJ1-2): DGGITQSPKYLFRKEGQNVTLSCEQNLNHDAMYWYRQDPGQGLRLIYYSQIVNDFQKGDIAEGYSVSREKKESFPLTVTSAQKNPTAFYLCASSIGPTNYGYTFGSGTRLTVV.

This chain's CDR3 is CASSYRTGGMAGELFF. The CDR3 bases are TGTGCCAGCAGTTACCGGACAGGGGGGATGGCCGGGGAGCTGTTTTTT. This chain joins TRBV6-2 or TRBV6-3 and TRBJ2-2; 10 nucleotides agree with TRBD1. CDR1 is MNHEY, CDR2 SVGEGT, per germline. V dropped 2 bases and J dropped 6; count of bases not matched to a gene: 6. The CDR3 is 16 residues long.

This clone occurred once. The chain couples TRBV7-8 to TRBJ2-3; 13 positions match TRBD2. Germline V gene lookup returns CDR1 SGHVS and CDR2 FQNEAQ. Trimming removed 3 bases from V and 5 bases from J; junction bases left unmatched: 8. CDR3 length equals 17 residues. The CDR3 sequence is CASSFRLAGGEGDTQYF. CDR3 nucleotides: TGTGCCAGCAGCTTCCGACTAGCGGGAGGTGAAGGAGATACGCAGTATTTT.

This clone was counted once. The chain joins TRBV10-1 to TRBJ2-1; tentatively, D is TRBD2 (6 bases). CDR1 is WNHNN and CDR2 is SYGVQD in the germline V gene (reference sequence). CDR3 size: 13 residues. V lost 5 bases and J lost 2, with 7 bases in between. Here the CDR3 reads CASSPGAYNEQFF. The CDR3 nucleotides read TGCGCCAGCAGTCCGGGGGCCTACAATGAGCAGTTCTTC.

This sequence joins TRBV29-1 and TRBJ1-3; 10 bases match TRBD1. This CDR3 is built from 16 residues. Germline trimming cut 5 bases from V and 4 bases from J; bases unmatched to any gene: 11. Germline loops: CDR1 SQVTM, CDR2 ANQGSEA. The CDR3 nucleotides are TGCAGCGTTCAGAATGGGACAGGGGATAGCGGAAACACCATATATTTT. Its protein is CSVQNGTGDSGNTIYF.

This rearrangement joins TRBV14 to TRBJ2-2; weak D call: TRBD1 (6 bases). This CDR3 has 15 residues. The germline V gene encodes CDR1 SGHDN and CDR2 FVKESK. V was clipped by 1 base and J by 5 bases, with 11 bases between them. The CDR3 is CASSQAVGATGELFF. CDR3 in DNA: TGTGCCAGCAGCCAAGCGGTGGGGGCAACCGGGGAGCTGTTTTTT.

This clone showed up just once. The V and J genes are TRBV7-8 and TRBJ2-1; D possibly corresponds to TRBD2 (6 bases). Germline values: CDR1 SGHVS, CDR2 FQNEAQ. V was pared by 4 bases and J by 8 bases, with 24 bases between. The CDR3 contains 17 residues. In DNA form, the CDR3 reads TGTGCCAGCAGCTACACCCTCGGACTCCAACTAGCTGATGAGCAGTTCTTC. Translated: CASSYTLGLQLADEQFF.

This rearrangement joins TRBV5-1 to TRBJ2-7, with 8 nucleotides matching TRBD2. V gave up 0 bases and J gave up 10 bases; unmatched junction bases: 9. In germline, CDR1 is SGHRS, CDR2 YFSETQ. The CDR3 length is 14 residues. CDR3: CASSLGGGGTPQYF. The CDR3 coding sequence is TGCGCCAGCAGCTTGGGCGGCGGGGGGACTCCTCAGTACTTC.

This clone came up a few times. The CDR3 nucleotides are TGTGCCAGCAGCTCTAGCGGGGGGAGGACCCAGTACTTC. Translation: CASSSSGGRTQYF. This chain joins TRBV7-3 and TRBJ2-5; 11 bases are shared with TRBD2. CDR3 size: 13 residues. V trimming: 4 bases; J trimming: 7 bases; junction bases outside the gene matches: 2. CDR1 SGHTA and CDR2 FQGTGA come from the germline V gene.

The chain carries TRBV5-4 and TRBJ2-5; no clear D gene. Germline CDR1 reads SGHNT; CDR2 reads YYREEE (reference sequence). V was shortened by 4 bases and J by 3 bases, with 10 bases between the two germline ends. The length of the CDR3 is 13 residues. The CDR3 loop reads CASSPFVEETQYF. CDR3 nucleotide sequence: TGTGCCAGCAGCCCGTTCGTAGAAGAGACCCAGTACTTC.

The chain employs TRBV19 and TRBJ1-2, with D uncertain. Trimming removed 4 bases from V and 4 bases from J, with 10 bases in between. CDR1 is LNHDA and CDR2 is SQIVND in the germline V gene (reference sequence). The length of the CDR3 is 13 residues. The CDR3 region has the DNA TGTGCCAGTAGTAATCGGGAGGCCTATGGCTACACCTTC. Encoded protein: CASSNREAYGYTF.

The V gene is TRBV4-1, the J gene TRBJ2-1; D is possibly TRBD2 (6 bases). CDR3 length: 13 amino acids. V lost 1 base and J lost 15, with 16 bases in between. Germline assignment: CDR1 MGHRA and CDR2 YSYEKL. The CDR3 reads CASSQVGGSGRFF. The DNA for the CDR3 is TGCGCCAGCAGCCAAGTCGGAGGTAGCGGAAGGTTCTTC.

CDR3 DNA sequence: TGTGCCAGCAGCCGCGGACAGTATACTAACTATGGCTACACCTTC. Protein sequence: CASSRGQYTNYGYTF. The J gene is TRBJ1-2, the V gene TRBV16; possible D gene TRBD1, 6 bases. The CDR3 consists of 15 residues. Germline V gene sequence: CDR1 KGHSY, CDR2 FQNENV. V shed 4 bases and J shed 0 bases, with 12 bases lying between them.

The chain employs TRBV19 and TRBJ2-3; no clear D. V was trimmed by 4 bases and J by 2 bases, leaving 10 bases between them. This CDR3 is 14 amino acids long. Germline CDR1 is LNHDA and CDR2 is SQIVND (reference sequence). In DNA form, the CDR3 reads TGTGCCAGTAGTAGTCGGAGCCTCACAGATACGCAGTATTTT. Protein product: CASSSRSLTDTQYF.

The J gene is TRBJ2-3, the V gene TRBV7-9; 8 bases line up with TRBD2. Trimming took 6 bases from V and 2 from J; bases not matched to a gene: 7. Per the germline V gene, CDR1 is SEHNR and CDR2 is FQNEAQ (reference sequence). The CDR3 totals 15 residues. CDR3 loop: CASSQAGAHTDTQYF. The CDR3 coding sequence is TGTGCCAGCAGTCAAGCGGGGGCACACACAGATACGCAGTATTTT.

The genes are TRBV4-3 and TRBJ1-4; weak D call: TRBD1 (6 bases). Germline V gene lookup returns CDR1 LGHNA and CDR2 YSLEER. Trimming took 0 bases from V and 11 from J, leaving 13 bases between them. CDR3 length: 14 amino acids. The CDR3 spells CASSQDRGMRKLFF. CDR3 in DNA: TGCGCCAGCAGCCAAGACAGGGGAATGAGGAAACTGTTTTTT.

The chain recombines TRBV5-4 with TRBJ2-1; 15 nucleotides align to TRBD2. Germline V gene sequence: CDR1 SGHNT, CDR2 YYREEE (reference sequence). The CDR3 is made up of 18 amino acids. The J segment lost 4 bases and the V segment lost 5 bases, leaving 10 bases of the junction unmatched. The CDR3 bases are TGTGCCAGCAGTTCGGCCCGGACTAGCGGGGGGGTATACAATGAGCAGTTCTTC. Amino acid sequence: CASSSARTSGGVYNEQFF.

This clone appeared once. J is TRBJ2-3 and V is TRBV7-6, with TRBD2 identical over 13 bases. The CDR3 loop spans 16 amino acids. The V and J ends lost 5 bases and 0 bases, in that order; junction bases with no gene match: 2. CDR1 is SGHVS, CDR2 FNYEAQ, per germline. DNA for the CDR3: TGTGCCAGCAGCACGGGACTAGCGGGGAGCACAGATACGCAGTATTTT. Protein: CASSTGLAGSTDTQYF.

The chain carries TRBV5-6 and TRBJ1-2; no firm D call. Between the trimmed V and J ends, which lost 0 bases and 4 bases, there was a span of 7 bases. The CDR3 totals 13 residues. CDR1 SGHDT and CDR2 YYEEEE come from the germline V gene. The CDR3, as DNA: TGTGCCAGCAGCTTGGCACAGATCTATGGCTACACCTTC. Amino acid sequence: CASSLAQIYGYTF.